The 16 T cell receptor beta chains below all came from one sample that was sequenced in a study of blood T cells in healthy people across ages (dated by TCRdb to between 2014 and 2016). The method was 5' RACE. Instrument used: Illumina HiSeq 2500. The second PCR ran for about 7 to 11 cycles and used a J-beta primer mix along with a sample-barcoded 5' primer. TCRdb reran the public reads through fastp at Q25 and MiXCR, keeping productive beta chains. Each entry is one CDR3 protein sequence, shown with its most common DNA and genes. Here the sample has about 2 million distinct CDR3 sequences; 49% occur a single time. The top ten clones comprise more than 2% of the sample. Sequencing input: blood. These receptors all stem from a woman aged 40 to 55 in good health.

The chain combines TRBV12-3 or TRBV12-4 with TRBJ1-2; D not resolved. The V and J ends lost 6 bases and 4 bases respectively, with 15 bases between them. This CDR3 is 14 amino acids long. CDR3 nucleotide sequence: TGTGCCAGCAGCGCCGCGGGCTACGCCTATGGCTACACCTTC. It is translated as CASSAAGYAYGYTF.

This clonotype was counted a few times. A much larger clone differs from this one at a single base, so this may be a read error. The chain is built from TRBV10-3 and TRBJ1-2; 11 bases align to TRBD1. This CDR3 has 14 residues. J was trimmed by 5 bases and V by 9 bases; bases with no gene match: 8. Germline CDR1 ENHRY, CDR2 SYGVKD. CDR3: CAIRGQGDVYGYTF. As DNA, the CDR3 is TGTGCCATTAGGGGACAGGGGGACGTTTATGGCTACACCTTC.

The rearrangement uses TRBV6-2 or TRBV6-3 and TRBJ2-5; D gene ambiguous. Germline V gives CDR1 MNHEY, CDR2 SVGEGT. This CDR3 has 13 amino acids. Trimming took off 6 bases at V and 4 bases at J, with 12 bases between the two ends. The CDR3 DNA is TGTGCCAGCAGGGCCGATTACTTAGAGACCCAGTACTTC. It is translated as CASRADYLETQYF.

This clonotype was counted a few times. V usage is TRBV5-5 and J usage is TRBJ2-3; maybe TRBD1 (6 bases). There are 13 residues in the CDR3. V was clipped by 4 bases and J by 6 bases, with 12 bases between them. From germline, CDR1 is SGHKS and CDR2 YYEKEE (reference sequence). CDR3 protein: CASSPVGADTQYF. As DNA, the CDR3 is TGTGCCAGCAGCCCGGTGGGGGCGGATACGCAGTATTTT.

The chain couples TRBV15 to TRBJ1-5; tentatively, D is TRBD1 (6 bases). Looked up from germline, CDR1 is LNHNV and CDR2 is YYDKDF (reference sequence). V was cut by 4 bases and J by 4 bases, with 14 bases left in between. The CDR3 runs to 15 residues. CDR3 loop: CATSTTGRWNQPQHF. The DNA for the CDR3 is TGTGCCACCAGCACAACAGGGAGATGGAATCAGCCCCAGCATTTT.

This clonotype was counted a few times. This chain uses TRBV5-1 with TRBJ2-5; a weak D match, TRBD2 (5 bases). Trimming took 5 bases from V and 3 from J, leaving 11 bases between them. Per germline, CDR1 SGHRS and CDR2 YFSETQ. The CDR3 length is 13 residues. CDR3 loop: CASRRAQEETQYF. The DNA of the CDR3 is TGCGCCAGCAGGAGGGCGCAGGAAGAGACCCAGTACTTC.

The chain is built from TRBV10-2 and TRBJ2-4, with 7 nucleotides matching TRBD1. The DNA end lines up better with TRBJ2-7; the J call may be wrong. This CDR3 has 15 amino acids. CDR1 is WSHSY and CDR2 is SAAADI in the germline V gene. For the CDR3, the DNA is TGCGCCAGCAGTGAGGCCGGGACAGCTACCTACGAGCAGTACTTC. It translates to CASSEAGTATYEQYF.

The chain combines TRBV4-1 with TRBJ1-2; no reliable D call. V lost 0 bases and J lost 4, with 9 bases in between. The CDR3 sequence is 14 residues long. Germline V gene data show CDR1 as MGHRA and CDR2 as YSYEKL. The CDR3 here is CASSQEEHRYGYTF. The CDR3 nucleotides are TGCGCCAGCAGCCAAGAAGAACACCGCTATGGCTACACCTTC.

This clonotype was seen a few times. The chain is built from TRBV29-1 and TRBJ2-1; D may be TRBD2 (6 bases). The CDR3 contains 16 residues. V lost 1 base and J lost 0, with 13 bases in between. Germline values: CDR1 SQVTM, CDR2 ANQGSEA. For the CDR3, the DNA is TGCAGCGTTGAAGCCGAACTAGCAAACTCCTACAATGAGCAGTTCTTC. This codes for CSVEAELANSYNEQFF.

The chain is built from TRBV3-1 and TRBJ2-5, with 12 bases matching TRBD1. The DNA end is a closer match to TRBJ2-7, so the J assignment may be wrong. Germline CDR1 is LGHDT and CDR2 is YNNKEL (reference sequence). The CDR3 runs 13 residues. CDR3 in DNA: TGTGCCAGCAAACGGGACAGGGGGCACGAGCAGTACTTC. Translated: CASKRDRGHEQYF.

This chain uses TRBV4-1 with TRBJ1-2; D not resolved. V was shortened by 0 bases and J by 3 bases, with 8 bases between the two germline ends. The germline V gene has CDR1 MGHRA and CDR2 YSYEKL. The CDR3 loop spans 14 amino acids. In DNA, the CDR3 is TGCGCCAGCAGCCAAGATCTGGGATACTATGGCTACACCTTC. Protein: CASSQDLGYYGYTF.

The V and J genes are TRBV4-1 and TRBJ1-6, with D tentatively TRBD1 (5 bases). CDR1 MGHRA and CDR2 YSYEKL come from the germline V gene. Trimming took off 1 base at V and 9 bases at J, with 10 bases between the two ends. This CDR3 has 14 residues. This CDR3 reads CASSQGHGGSPLHF. DNA for the CDR3: TGCGCCAGCAGCCAAGGGCACGGGGGTTCACCCCTCCACTTT.

Here the CDR3 reads CASSWGRSPGEAFF. The CDR3 DNA follows: TGTGCCAGCAGCTGGGGGCGCAGCCCCGGTGAAGCTTTCTTT. This sequence joins TRBV13 and TRBJ1-1; perhaps TRBD1 as D (6 bases). The CDR3 runs 14 residues. The V end lost 4 bases, the J end lost 7 bases, and 16 bases lay between the germline ends. Germline V gene lookup returns CDR1 PRHDT and CDR2 FYEKMQ (reference sequence). Looking up the rest from reference TRBV13 and TRBJ1-1 gives the full variable domain: AAGVIQSPRHLIKEKRETATLKCYPIPRHDTVYWYQQGPGQDPQFLISFYEKMQSDKGSIPDRFSAQQFSDYHSELNMSSLELGDSALYFCASSWGRSPGEAFFGQGTRLTVV.

The J gene is TRBJ2-3, the V gene TRBV7-2; D gene unclear. The length of the CDR3 is 14 residues. CDR1 and CDR2 from the germline V gene are SGHTA and FQGNSA. V was pared by 1 base and J by 3 bases, with 8 bases between. The DNA for the CDR3 is TGTGCCAGCAGCTTAGTTGTTGCAACAGATACGCAGTATTTT. Residues: CASSLVVATDTQYF.

This chain links TRBV4-2 with TRBJ1-3; maybe TRBD1 (5 bases). The CDR3 length is 17 residues. Germline V CDR1 and CDR2: LGHNA, YNFKEQ. With 1 base removed from V and 3 bases from J, the gap between germline ends came to 16 bases. CDR3 DNA: TGTGCCAGCAGCCAAGTCCGGCAGGGTAACGTTGGAAACACCATATATTTT. Translation: CASSQVRQGNVGNTIYF.

This clonotype showed up just a few times. The genes are TRBV9 and TRBJ1-5; D is undetermined. This CDR3 comprises 12 residues. The germline V gene has CDR1 SGDLS and CDR2 YYNGEE. V shed 0 bases and J shed 5 bases, with 3 bases lying between them. CDR3 nucleotide sequence: TGTGCCAGCAGCGTAGGTGATCAGCCCCAGCATTTT. Amino acid sequence: CASSVGDQPQHF.